The clone carrying this T cell receptor beta chain was counted at least ten times. Its cognate antigen is unknown. CDR3 length equals 14 residues. Per the germline V gene, CDR1 is LGHDT and CDR2 is YNNKEL (reference sequence). Trimming took 5 bases from V and 3 from J, leaving 14 bases between them. The entry originates in a study of CD8 T cells in ankylosing spondylitis. Overall study results and limits: Blood of patients with ankylosing spondylitis appeared to be characterized by a TCR beta motif of several highly homologous variants. Reported data indicate significant enrichment of disease-linked clones within matched ankylosing spondylitis synovial fluid. In peripheral blood, disease-linked CD8+ clones occurred at relatively low frequencies.

One entry per CDR3 protein results from TCRdb running MiXCR on the 5' RACE reads. Of 150,000 to 200,000 distinct CDR3 sequences listed, over 10% were seen once; the top ten hold 9.5% to 11%. Sequencing input: blood, either unsorted or a sorted T cell fraction (not recorded which). This TCR was recovered from a female donor with ankylosing spondylitis or in good health (not recorded which). The chain recombines TRBV3-1 with TRBJ2-7; maybe TRBD2 (5 bases). The CDR3 DNA reads TGTGCCAGCAGCTACGCTAGTCGGGGCTACGAGCAGTACTTC. It yields the protein CASSYASRGYEQYF.